This is a list of T cell receptor beta chains from one sample in a study of T cell responses to AZD1222 COVID-19 vaccine. TCRdb keeps only in-frame clones here, not all; method: immunoSEQ multiplex PCR. The sample contains about 120,000 clones, around 85% of which appear only once. The sequenced sample was peripheral blood, obtained on day 0 of AZD1222 vaccination. The receptors here all came from an adult in good health. The CDR3 runs from the conserved cysteine through the conserved F or W. D genes are given only for firm matches. Size is omitted from some rows. Given values are once, few, many or a class for expanded clones.

-,few,TRBV11-3,TRBJ2-7,CASSPGALLEQYF,TGTGCCAGCAGCCCAGGGGCGCTTCTCGAGCAGTACTTC
TRBD2,-,TRBV10-1,TRBJ2-1,CASSTGTSGEIDNEQFF,TGCGCCAGCAGTACCGGGACTAGCGGGGAGATTGACAATGAGCAGTTCTTC
-,-,TRBV28,TRBJ1-5,CASSLRWDTDQPQHF,TGTGCCAGCAGTTTACGGTGGGACACTGATCAGCCCCAGCATTTT
TRBD1,-,TRBV19,TRBJ1-1,CASRPQGGTAEAFF,TGTGCCAGTAGGCCACAGGGGGGAACGGCTGAAGCTTTCTTT
TRBD2,few,TRBV27,TRBJ2-7,CASLAGPNVEQYF,TGTGCCAGCCTAGCGGGACCCAATGTCGAGCAGTACTTC
-,-,TRBV3-1/TRBV3-2,TRBJ2-5,CASSQNTQGQETQYF,TGTGCCAGCAGCCAAAACACCCAGGGGCAAGAGACCCAGTACTTC
-,-,TRBV28,TRBJ1-2,CASSTQTSIYGYTF,TGTGCCAGCAGTACACAAACCAGCATATATGGCTACACCTTC
-,-,TRBV9,TRBJ2-5,CASSVDSGIVGETQYF,TGTGCCAGCAGCGTAGATTCGGGAATAGTGGGGGAGACCCAGTACTTC
-,-,TRBV19,TRBJ1-6,CASSGTRDNSPLHF,TGTGCCAGTAGCGGGACGAGGGATAATTCACCCCTCCACTTT
-,few,TRBV28,TRBJ2-3,CASREPAGTDTQYF,TGTGCCAGTCGGGAACCTGCGGGCACAGATACGCAGTATTTT
-,-,TRBV6-1,TRBJ1-3,CASSEGLTNSGNTIYF,TGTGCCAGCAGTGAAGGGCTTACAAACTCTGGAAACACCATATATTTT
TRBD1,few,TRBV19,TRBJ1-2,CASSGGQGDYGYTF,TGTGCCAGTAGTGGGGGCCAGGGGGACTATGGCTACACCTTC
TRBD1,-,TRBV19,TRBJ1-5,CASSSRQGGNQPQHF,TGTGCCAGTAGTTCTCGACAGGGCGGCAATCAGCCCCAGCATTTT
TRBD2,-,TRBV3-1/TRBV3-2,TRBJ2-3,CASSQDLAGGDTQYF,TGTGCCAGCAGCCAAGATCTAGCGGGAGGAGATACGCAGTATTTT
-,-,TRBV2,TRBJ1-5,CASSAERGQPQHF,TGTGCCAGCAGTGCGGAACGAGGGCAGCCCCAGCATTTT
-,-,TRBV6-5,TRBJ1-6,CASRTLQSLSPLHF,TGTGCCAGCAGGACCTTACAGTCATTATCACCCCTCCACTTT
TRBD1,-,TRBV5-1,TRBJ1-1,CASAGTGNTEAFF,TGCGCCAGCGCCGGGACAGGGAATACTGAAGCTTTCTTT
TRBD1,-,TRBV9,TRBJ1-1,CASSASTTGASRDSTEAFF,TGTGCCAGCAGCGCATCAACTACAGGGGCCTCCCGTGACAGCACTGAAGCTTTCTTT
TRBD1,-,TRBV2,TRBJ1-1,CASSRTGGGTEAFF,TGTGCCAGCAGCCGGACAGGGGGCGGCACTGAAGCTTTCTTT
TRBD1,-,TRBV30,TRBJ1-1,CAWSLTGGFTEAFF,TGTGCCTGGAGTCTAACAGGGGGCTTCACTGAAGCTTTCTTT
-,-,TRBV5-5,TRBJ1-2,CASSSDRRYGYTF,TGTGCCAGCAGTTCCGACAGACGCTATGGCTACACCTTC
-,-,TRBV30,TRBJ1-5,CAWRFGPSQPQHF,TGTGCCTGGAGGTTTGGACCGAGTCAGCCCCAGCATTTT
-,-,TRBV12-3/TRBV12-4,TRBJ1-1,CASSLTQNTEAFF,TGTGCCAGCAGCCTGACTCAGAACACTGAAGCTTTCTTT
TRBD1,-,TRBV11-2,TRBJ1-2,CASSSPRDSPIKNYGYTF,TGTGCCAGCAGCTCCCCTCGGGACAGTCCAATTAAAAACTATGGCTACACCTTC
-,once,TRBV6-5,TRBJ1-5,CASATGLSGNQPQHF,TGTGCCAGTGCTACCGGGCTGTCGGGCAATCAGCCCCAGCATTTT
TRBD2,-,TRBV13,TRBJ2-3,CASSIKRGGSDTQYF,TGTGCCAGCAGCATAAAGCGGGGGGGCTCAGATACGCAGTATTTT
TRBD2,-,TRBV15,TRBJ2-3,CATSRDLAGGAPDTQYF,TGTGCCACCAGCAGAGACCTAGCGGGGGGGGCACCAGATACGCAGTATTTT
-,-,TRBV5-1,TRBJ1-4,CASSLGAAEKLFF,TGCGCCAGCAGCTTGGGGGCAGCCGAAAAACTGTTTTTT
TRBD1,-,TRBV7-7,TRBJ2-7,CASSLGGDGTGKHEQYF,TGTGCTAGCAGCTTAGGGGGGGACGGGACAGGGAAGCACGAGCAGTACTTC
TRBD1,-,TRBV18,TRBJ1-2,CASSPGQGLKGYTF,TGTGCCAGCTCACCGGGACAGGGGCTCAAAGGCTACACCTTC
-,-,TRBV2,TRBJ2-6,CASRVEGTGANVLTF,TGTGCCAGCAGGGTGGAGGGCACTGGGGCCAACGTCCTGACTTTC
TRBD1,-,TRBV19,TRBJ1-6,CASSIDVRDSVSSLHF,TGTGCCAGTAGTATAGATGTCCGGGACAGTGTATCTTCCCTCCACTTT
-,-,TRBV7-9,TRBJ2-5,CASSFADLGQETQYF,TGTGCCAGCAGCTTTGCGGACCTAGGCCAAGAGACCCAGTACTTC
TRBD2,-,TRBV2,TRBJ2-7,CASSESAGEFYEQYF,TGTGCCAGCAGTGAATCGGCGGGGGAATTCTACGAGCAGTACTTC
-,-,TRBV2,TRBJ1-4,CASSVQGQPNEKLFF,TGTGCCAGCAGTGTACAGGGTCAGCCTAATGAAAAACTGTTTTTT
TRBD1,-,TRBV6-4,TRBJ1-4,CASSQTGGDEKLFF,TGTGCCAGCAGTCAGACAGGGGGCGATGAAAAACTGTTTTTT
TRBD1,once,TRBV5-1,TRBJ2-5,CASSGGQGEETQYF,TGCGCCAGCAGCGGCGGACAGGGAGAGGAGACCCAGTACTTC
-,-,TRBV5-6,TRBJ2-7,CASSIFGQSSYEQYF,TGTGCCAGCAGCATCTTCGGACAGAGCTCCTACGAGCAGTACTTC
-,-,TRBV19,TRBJ1-1,CASSIDPHILNTEAFF,TGTGCCAGTAGTATAGATCCCCACATTTTGAACACTGAAGCTTTCTTT
-,-,TRBV2,TRBJ2-7,CASPRDGDYEQYF,TGTGCCAGCCCTAGGGACGGGGACTACGAGCAGTACTTC
-,-,TRBV3-1/TRBV3-2,TRBJ2-5,CASSQGLVNRETQYF,TGTGCCAGCAGCCAAGGGCTAGTTAATCGGGAGACCCAGTACTTC
-,-,TRBV30,TRBJ1-2,CAWSVREGGGYTF,TGTGCCTGGAGTGTAAGGGAGGGAGGCGGCTACACCTTC
-,-,TRBV9,TRBJ1-2,CASSHLVSYGYTF,TGTGCCAGCAGCCACCTAGTCAGTTATGGCTACACCTTC
-,-,TRBV7-2,TRBJ1-1,CASSTSMGATTEAFF,TGTGCCAGCAGCACCTCGATGGGGGCTACCACTGAAGCTTTCTTT
-,once,TRBV9,TRBJ2-3,CASSAQSDTQYF,TGTGCCAGCAGCGCCCAGTCAGATACGCAGTATTTT
-,-,TRBV5-1,TRBJ1-1,CASSLGRGGPNTEAFF,TGCGCCAGCAGCTTGGGGCGGGGAGGGCCGAACACTGAAGCTTTCTTT
-,-,TRBV6-5,TRBJ1-5,CASSYSDRYQPQHF,TGTGCCAGCAGTTACTCGGACAGATATCAGCCCCAGCATTTT
-,-,TRBV25-1,TRBJ1-1,CASSRGGASPTEAFF,TGTGCCAGCAGTCGTGGGGGGGCGAGTCCCACTGAAGCTTTCTTT
-,-,TRBV20-1,TRBJ2-7,CSASMSGRYEQYF,TGCAGTGCTAGTATGTCCGGACGCTACGAGCAGTACTTC
-,-,TRBV28,TRBJ1-5,CASKRQVDSGPQHF,TGTGCCAGCAAACGGCAGGTCGACTCGGGTCCCCAGCATTTT
-,few,TRBV5-8,TRBJ2-1,CASLGSYNEQFF,TGTGCCAGCTTGGGGTCCTACAATGAGCAGTTCTTC
TRBD1,-,TRBV30,TRBJ1-3,CAWHRLLQGGSGNTIYF,TGTGCCTGGCATCGTTTACTACAGGGGGGCTCTGGAAACACCATATATTTT
-,-,TRBV7-9,TRBJ2-7,CASSSSLNYEQYF,TGTGCCAGCAGCTCATCACTCAACTACGAGCAGTACTTC
-,-,TRBV6-1,TRBJ1-2,CASSDYRADYGYTF,TGTGCCAGCAGTGATTACAGGGCCGACTATGGCTACACCTTC
-,few,TRBV6-5,TRBJ1-2,CASKGTESEGLGYTF,TGTGCCAGCAAGGGCACCGAGTCCGAGGGGCTGGGCTACACCTTC
-,-,TRBV4-2,TRBJ2-1,CASSQDHPSGSSYNEQFF,TGTGCCAGCAGCCAAGATCACCCCAGCGGCAGCTCCTACAATGAGCAGTTCTTC
-,-,TRBV5-1,TRBJ1-5,CASSLGSQHAPQHF,TGCGCCAGCAGCTTGGGCAGTCAACACGCGCCCCAGCATTTT
TRBD2,-,TRBV7-7,TRBJ2-3,CASSQGLAGSDTQYF,TGTGCTAGCAGCCAGGGACTAGCGGGTTCAGATACGCAGTATTTT
TRBD2,-,TRBV25-1,TRBJ2-3,CASSQGSSGGRDTQYF,TGTGCCAGCAGCCAGGGTTCGAGCGGGGGTCGAGATACGCAGTATTTT
-,-,TRBV3-1/TRBV3-2,TRBJ1-3,CASSDQGAGNTIYF,TGTGCCAGCAGCGACCAGGGTGCTGGAAACACCATATATTTT